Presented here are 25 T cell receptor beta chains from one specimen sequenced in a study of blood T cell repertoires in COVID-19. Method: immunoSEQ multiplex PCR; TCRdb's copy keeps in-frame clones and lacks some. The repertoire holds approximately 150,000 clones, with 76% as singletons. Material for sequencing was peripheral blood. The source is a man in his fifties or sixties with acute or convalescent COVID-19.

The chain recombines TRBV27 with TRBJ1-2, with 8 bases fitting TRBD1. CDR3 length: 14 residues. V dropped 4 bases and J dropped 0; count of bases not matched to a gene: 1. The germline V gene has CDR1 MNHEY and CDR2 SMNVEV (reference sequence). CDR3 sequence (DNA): TGTGCCAGCAGTTGGGACAGGACTAACTATGGCTACACCTTC. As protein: CASSWDRTNYGYTF.

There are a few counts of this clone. The CDR3 bases are TGTGCCAGCAGATGGACAGTGGGGACCGGGGAGCTGTTTTTT. Translated, it gives CASRWTVGTGELFF. The chain carries TRBV27 and TRBJ2-2; weak D call: TRBD1 (6 bases). Trimming shortened V by 6 bases and J by 5 bases, and 13 bases separated the two germline ends. Germline loops: CDR1 MNHEY, CDR2 SMNVEV (reference sequence). The CDR3 length is 14 residues.

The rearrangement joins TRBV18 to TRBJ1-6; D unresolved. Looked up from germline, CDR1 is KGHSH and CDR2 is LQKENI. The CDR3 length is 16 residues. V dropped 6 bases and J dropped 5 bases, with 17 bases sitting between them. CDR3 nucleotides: TGTGCCAGCTCTCCTAGCCGGGGAATTGATAATTCACCCCTCCACTTT. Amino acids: CASSPSRGIDNSPLHF.

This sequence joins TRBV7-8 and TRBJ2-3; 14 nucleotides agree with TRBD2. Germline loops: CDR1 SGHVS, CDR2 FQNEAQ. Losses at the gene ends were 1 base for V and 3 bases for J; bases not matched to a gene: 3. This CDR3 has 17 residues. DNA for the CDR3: TGTGCCAGCAGCTTAGTGACTAGCGGGAGGGGGACAGATACGCAGTATTTT. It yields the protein CASSLVTSGRGTDTQYF.

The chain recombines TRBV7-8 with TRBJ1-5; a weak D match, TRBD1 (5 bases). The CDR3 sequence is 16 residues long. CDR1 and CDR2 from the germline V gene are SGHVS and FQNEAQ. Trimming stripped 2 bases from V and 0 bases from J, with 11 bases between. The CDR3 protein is CASSLKTDHSNQPQHF. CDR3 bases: TGTGCCAGCAGCTTAAAGACAGACCATAGCAATCAGCCCCAGCATTTT.

The CDR3 DNA sequence: TGTGCCAGCAGCTCAAATAGCGGGAGCGGCTACAATGAGCAGTTCTTC. Amino acids: CASSSNSGSGYNEQFF. The chain has TRBV7-8 and TRBJ2-1, with 9 bases that match TRBD2. Germline V CDR1 and CDR2: SGHVS, FQNEAQ. The V gene end was trimmed by 4 bases and the J gene end by 3 bases; junction bases not matched to a gene: 7. The CDR3 is made up of 16 amino acids.

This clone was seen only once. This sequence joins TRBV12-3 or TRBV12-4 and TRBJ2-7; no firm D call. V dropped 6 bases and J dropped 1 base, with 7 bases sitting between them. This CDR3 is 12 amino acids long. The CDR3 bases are TGTGCCAGCAGCATAGTATCCTACGAGCAGTACTTC. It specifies CASSIVSYEQYF.

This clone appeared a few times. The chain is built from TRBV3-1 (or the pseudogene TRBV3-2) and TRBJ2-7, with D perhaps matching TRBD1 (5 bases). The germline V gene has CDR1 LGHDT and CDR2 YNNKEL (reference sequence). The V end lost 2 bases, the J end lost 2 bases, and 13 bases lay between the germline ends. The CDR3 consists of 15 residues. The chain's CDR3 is CASSQFMQGPYEQYF. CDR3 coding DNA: TGTGCCAGCAGCCAATTTATGCAGGGTCCCTACGAGCAGTACTTC.

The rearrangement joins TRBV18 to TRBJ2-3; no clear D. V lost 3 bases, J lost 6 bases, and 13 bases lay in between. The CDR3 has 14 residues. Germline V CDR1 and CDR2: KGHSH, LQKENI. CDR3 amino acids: CASSPLTERDTQYF. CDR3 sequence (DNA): TGTGCCAGCTCACCTTTGACGGAGAGGGATACGCAGTATTTT.

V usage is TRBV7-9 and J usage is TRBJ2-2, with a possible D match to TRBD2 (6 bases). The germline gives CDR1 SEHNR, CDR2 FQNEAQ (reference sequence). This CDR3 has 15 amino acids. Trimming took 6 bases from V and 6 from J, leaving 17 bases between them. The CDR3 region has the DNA TGTGCCAGCAGGCTAGCGCCGGAGGGGTCCGGGGAGCTGTTTTTT. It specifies CASRLAPEGSGELFF.

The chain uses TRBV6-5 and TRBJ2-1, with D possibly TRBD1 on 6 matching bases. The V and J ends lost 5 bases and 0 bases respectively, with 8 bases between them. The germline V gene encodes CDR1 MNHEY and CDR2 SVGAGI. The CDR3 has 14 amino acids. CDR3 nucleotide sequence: TGTGCCAGCAGTCTGACAGGCTCCTACAATGAGCAGTTCTTC. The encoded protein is CASSLTGSYNEQFF.

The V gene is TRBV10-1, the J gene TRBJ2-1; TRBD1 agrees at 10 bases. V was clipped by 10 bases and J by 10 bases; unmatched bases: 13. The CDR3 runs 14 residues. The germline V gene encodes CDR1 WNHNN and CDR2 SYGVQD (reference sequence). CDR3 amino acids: CATSDRGNRREQFF. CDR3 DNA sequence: TGCGCCACCTCGGACAGGGGGAATCGGAGAGAGCAGTTCTTC.

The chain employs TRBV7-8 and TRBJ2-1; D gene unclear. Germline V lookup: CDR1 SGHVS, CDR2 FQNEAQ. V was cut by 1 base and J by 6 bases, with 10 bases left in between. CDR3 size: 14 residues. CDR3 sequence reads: CASSLGSTPNEQFF. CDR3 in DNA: TGTGCCAGCAGCTTAGGATCTACCCCCAATGAGCAGTTCTTC. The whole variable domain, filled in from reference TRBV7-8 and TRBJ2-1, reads GAGVSQSPRYKVAKRGQDVALRCDPISGHVSLFWYQQALGQGPEFLTYFQNEAQLDKSGLPSDRFFAERPEGSVSTLKIQRTQQEDSAVYLCASSLGSTPNEQFFGPGTRLTVL.

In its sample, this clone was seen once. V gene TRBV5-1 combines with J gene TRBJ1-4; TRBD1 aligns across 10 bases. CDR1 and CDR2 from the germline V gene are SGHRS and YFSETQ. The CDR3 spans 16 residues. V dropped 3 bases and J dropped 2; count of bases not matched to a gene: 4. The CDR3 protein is CASSYGQGGTNEKLFF. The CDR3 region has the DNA TGCGCCAGCAGCTACGGACAGGGGGGGACTAATGAAAAACTGTTTTTT.

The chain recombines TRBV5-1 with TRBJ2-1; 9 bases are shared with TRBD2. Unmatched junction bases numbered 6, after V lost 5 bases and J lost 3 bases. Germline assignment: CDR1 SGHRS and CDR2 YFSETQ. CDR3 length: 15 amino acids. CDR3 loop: CASRLAGVSYNEQFF. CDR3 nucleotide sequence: TGCGCCAGCAGATTAGCGGGAGTTAGCTACAATGAGCAGTTCTTC.

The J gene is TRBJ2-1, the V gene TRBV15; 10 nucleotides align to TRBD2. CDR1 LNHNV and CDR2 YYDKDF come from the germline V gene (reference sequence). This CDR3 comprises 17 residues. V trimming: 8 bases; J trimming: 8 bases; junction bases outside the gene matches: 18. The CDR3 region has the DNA TGTGCCACCCTTCCGGACTTAGAGACTAGCGGGTTCGATGAGCAGTTCTTC. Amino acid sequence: CATLPDLETSGFDEQFF.

The CDR3 DNA reads as TGTGCCAGCAGCCGAGCGGGGCGGGAGTCCACCGGGGAGCTGTTTTTT. This gives the protein CASSRAGRESTGELFF. The V and J genes are TRBV27 and TRBJ2-2, with 7 bases aligning to TRBD2. CDR3 length: 16 amino acids. Germline CDR1 reads MNHEY; CDR2 reads SMNVEV (reference sequence). Germline trimming cut 6 bases from V and 4 bases from J; bases unmatched to any gene: 11.

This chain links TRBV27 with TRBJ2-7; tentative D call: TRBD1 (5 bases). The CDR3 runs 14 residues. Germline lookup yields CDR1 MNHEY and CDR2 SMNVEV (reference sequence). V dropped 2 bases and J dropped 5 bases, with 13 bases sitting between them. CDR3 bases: TGTGCCAGCAGTTTAAATGGGGCGCGCAACGAGCAGTACTTC. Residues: CASSLNGARNEQYF.

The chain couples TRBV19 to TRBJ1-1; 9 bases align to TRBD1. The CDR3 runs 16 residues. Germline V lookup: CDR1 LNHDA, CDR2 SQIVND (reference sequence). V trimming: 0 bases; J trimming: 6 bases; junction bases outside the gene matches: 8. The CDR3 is CASSIDGTGSAAEAFF. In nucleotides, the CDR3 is TGTGCCAGTAGTATAGATGGGACAGGGAGTGCGGCTGAAGCTTTCTTT.

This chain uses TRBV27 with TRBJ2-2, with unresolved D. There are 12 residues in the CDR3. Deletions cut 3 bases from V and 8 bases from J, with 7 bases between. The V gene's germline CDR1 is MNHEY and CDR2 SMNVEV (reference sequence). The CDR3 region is CASSFNTGELFF. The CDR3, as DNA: TGTGCCAGCAGTTTCAATACAGGGGAGCTGTTTTTT.

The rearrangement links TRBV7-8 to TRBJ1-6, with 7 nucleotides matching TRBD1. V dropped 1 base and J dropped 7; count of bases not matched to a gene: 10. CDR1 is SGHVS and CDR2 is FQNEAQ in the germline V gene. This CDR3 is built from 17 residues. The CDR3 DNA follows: TGTGCCAGCAGCTTAGAGGACAGGCTCTATTTGAATTCACCCCTCCACTTT. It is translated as CASSLEDRLYLNSPLHF.

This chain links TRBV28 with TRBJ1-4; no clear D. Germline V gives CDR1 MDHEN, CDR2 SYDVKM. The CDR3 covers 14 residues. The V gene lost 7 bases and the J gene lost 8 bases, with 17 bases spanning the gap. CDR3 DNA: TGTGCCAGCACCCCGGCTGGCTCGGGGGAAAAACTGTTTTTT. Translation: CASTPAGSGEKLFF. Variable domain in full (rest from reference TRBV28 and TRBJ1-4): DVKVTQSSRYLVKRTGEKVFLECVQDMDHENMFWYRQDPGLGLRLIYFSYDVKMKEKGDIPEGYSVSREKKERFSLILESASTNQTSMYLCASTPAGSGEKLFFGSGTQLSVL.

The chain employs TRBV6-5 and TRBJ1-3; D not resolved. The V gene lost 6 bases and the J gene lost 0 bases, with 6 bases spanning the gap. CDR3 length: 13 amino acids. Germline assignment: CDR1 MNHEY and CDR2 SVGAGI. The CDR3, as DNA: TGTGCCAGCAGGGTGAGCTCTGGAAACACCATATATTTT. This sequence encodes CASRVSSGNTIYF.

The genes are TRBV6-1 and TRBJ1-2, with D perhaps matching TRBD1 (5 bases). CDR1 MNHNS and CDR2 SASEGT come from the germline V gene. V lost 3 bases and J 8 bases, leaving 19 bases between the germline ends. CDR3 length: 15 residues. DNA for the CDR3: TGTGCCAGCAGTGAGGGGAAGGCGGGGCCTGAAGGCTACACCTTC. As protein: CASSEGKAGPEGYTF.

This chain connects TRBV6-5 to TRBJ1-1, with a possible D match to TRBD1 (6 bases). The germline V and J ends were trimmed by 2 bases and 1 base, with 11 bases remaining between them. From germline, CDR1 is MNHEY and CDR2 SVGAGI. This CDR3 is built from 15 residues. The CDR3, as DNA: TGTGCCAGCAGTTACGGGGGCGCACCGAACACTGAAGCTTTCTTT. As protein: CASSYGGAPNTEAFF.